The 21 T cell receptor beta chains listed next were all sequenced from one sample in a study of CD8+CD57+ T cells in acquired aplastic anemia. According to the study, genomic DNA was the template for TCR beta VDJ and CDR3 profiling. Via MiXCR, TCRdb re-called the reads, giving one row per CDR3 protein. The data contain around 250,000 distinct CDR3 sequences, 56% of them singletons. The sequenced material came from sorted CD4+, CD8+, or CD8+CD57+ T cells (not recorded which) from PBMCs. The receptors derive from a human donor with severe aplastic anemia or a healthy control (not recorded which).

The chain combines TRBV19 with TRBJ1-5; unclear D gene. With 3 bases removed from V and 3 bases from J, the gap between germline ends came to 12 bases. This CDR3 region has 15 residues. Germline V lookup: CDR1 LNHDA, CDR2 SQIVND (reference sequence). The CDR3 protein is CASSMDASNNQPQHF. The CDR3 nucleotides are TGTGCCAGTAGTATGGACGCTTCGAACAATCAGCCCCAGCATTTT.

This clonotype has just a few counts. The genes are TRBV29-1 and TRBJ1-1, with unresolved D. Trimming removed 4 bases at V and 0 bases at J, with 0 bases between. The germline CDR1 and CDR2 sequences are SQVTM and ANQGSEA. The CDR3 consists of 10 residues. CDR3 bases: TGCAGCGTTGTGAACACTGAAGCTTTCTTT. It specifies CSVVNTEAFF.

V usage is TRBV7-9 and J usage is TRBJ1-5, with D possibly TRBD1 on 5 matching bases. V gave up 5 bases and J gave up 0 bases, with 14 bases separating them. Germline lookup yields CDR1 SEHNR and CDR2 FQNEAQ (reference sequence). This CDR3 has 16 residues. In DNA, the CDR3 is TGTGCCAGCAGCCGATGGGACGGATATAGCAATCAGCCCCAGCATTTT. Its translation: CASSRWDGYSNQPQHF.

The sample holds many counts of this clonotype. J is TRBJ2-7 and V is TRBV20-1, with D tentatively TRBD1 (5 bases). The CDR3 consists of 14 residues. V gave up 1 base and J gave up 1 base, with 11 bases separating them. Per germline, CDR1 DFQATT and CDR2 SNEGSKA (reference sequence). The CDR3 region has the DNA TGCAGTGCTAGAGTAAGGGGTGTTTCCTACGAGCAGTACTTC. Translation gives CSARVRGVSYEQYF.

The rearrangement joins TRBV24-1 to TRBJ1-2; weak D call: TRBD1 (5 bases). The CDR3 is made up of 14 amino acids. Germline-derived CDR1 and CDR2 are KGHDR and SFDVKD. Trimming took 4 bases from V and 2 from J, leaving 10 bases between them. The CDR3 region is CATSEGRENYGYTF. CDR3 nucleotide sequence: TGTGCCACCAGTGAGGGCAGGGAGAACTATGGCTACACCTTC.

This clonotype came up many times. The chain combines TRBV27 with TRBJ2-5, with TRBD1 as a possible D gene (5 bases). Germline CDR1 reads MNHEY; CDR2 reads SMNVEV (reference sequence). The CDR3 runs 14 residues. The V end was cut by 1 base, the J end by 1 base, with 7 bases between. The CDR3 bases are TGTGCCAGCAGTTTATGGGGCCCCCAAGAGACCCAGTACTTC. Translating gives CASSLWGPQETQYF.

The chain links TRBV29-1 to TRBJ1-2; 8 positions match TRBD1. Trimming cost V 0 bases and J 4 bases; bases outside gene matches: 4. This CDR3 is 14 amino acids long. Germline values: CDR1 SQVTM, CDR2 ANQGSEA. The CDR3 region is CSVEDQDRAYGYTF. DNA for the CDR3: TGCAGCGTTGAAGATCAGGACAGGGCCTATGGCTACACCTTC.

J is TRBJ2-1 and V is TRBV5-1, with 11 bases that match TRBD2. The CDR3 is 15 residues long. V lost 4 bases to trimming and J lost 8 bases; unmatched junction nucleotides: 8. Germline values: CDR1 SGHRS, CDR2 YFSETQ. In DNA form, the CDR3 reads TGCGCCAGCAGCGTGACTAGCGGGATCATCGATGAGCAGTTCTTC. It codes for CASSVTSGIIDEQFF.

With respect to this clonotype: One end of the junction is discordant with germline, which a read error may explain. This sequence joins TRBV5-4 and TRBJ2-5, with TRBD2 identical over 15 bases. Germline V lookup: CDR1 SGHNT, CDR2 YYREEE (reference sequence). The CDR3 sequence is 16 residues long. The CDR3 reads CASSPGLAGGMETQYF. The CDR3 nucleotides are TGCGCCAGCAGCCCAGGACTAGCGGGGGGGATGGAGACCCAGTACTTC.

The chain carries TRBV10-1 and TRBJ2-7, with 7 positions matching TRBD2. After removal of 6 bases from V and 0 bases from J, the junction contained 5 bases not matched to a gene. The CDR3 is 14 amino acids. CDR1 and CDR2 (germline): WNHNN, SYGVQD (reference sequence). CDR3 in amino acids: CASRGAGSSYEQYF. Written as DNA, the CDR3 is TGCGCCAGCAGGGGAGCGGGGTCCTCCTACGAGCAGTACTTC.

This clonotype appeared once. V gene TRBV7-9 combines with J gene TRBJ2-7; 7 nucleotides align to TRBD1. The CDR3 is 14 amino acids. Germline trimming cut 3 bases from V and 3 bases from J; bases unmatched to any gene: 5. Germline assignment: CDR1 SEHNR and CDR2 FQNEAQ (reference sequence). In nucleotides, the CDR3 is TGTGCCAGCAGCTTTGGGACAGCTAACTACGAGCAGTACTTC. It translates to CASSFGTANYEQYF. Complete variable domain (other parts from reference TRBV7-9 and TRBJ2-7): DTGVSQNPRHKITKRGQNVTFRCDPISEHNRLYWYRQTLGQGPEFLTYFQNEAQLEKSRLLSDRFSAERPKGSFSTLEIQRTEQGDSAMYLCASSFGTANYEQYFGPGTRLTVT.

The V call is TRBV29-1, the J call TRBJ2-1; 8 bases map to TRBD1. CDR3 length: 17 amino acids. The V gene's germline CDR1 is SQVTM and CDR2 ANQGSEA. V shed 6 bases, J shed 3 bases, and the junction held 16 bases outside the gene matches. The CDR3 DNA is TGCAGCGTAAGCGGACGGGACAGGCTGGGGGTCTACAATGAGCAGTTCTTC. Protein: CSVSGRDRLGVYNEQFF.

This clonotype was observed many times. The chain joins TRBV5-6 to TRBJ2-3; no clear D gene. CDR3 length: 17 amino acids. Germline V gene data show CDR1 as SGHDT and CDR2 as YYEEEE. Trimming stripped 4 bases from V and 0 bases from J, with 18 bases between. The CDR3 loop is CASSPRVRLTSTDTQYF. The CDR3 nucleotides are TGTGCCAGCAGCCCCCGGGTGAGATTGACTAGCACAGATACGCAGTATTTT.

This sequence joins TRBV19 and TRBJ2-7; the D gene could be TRBD1 or TRBD2 (5 bases each). CDR1 and CDR2 (germline): LNHDA, SQIVND (reference sequence). V was trimmed by 5 bases and J by 5 bases, leaving 19 bases between them. The CDR3 has 15 amino acids. The CDR3 reads CASSPRDGSTDEQYF. CDR3 DNA: TGTGCCAGTAGTCCGAGGGACGGGTCAACGGACGAGCAGTACTTC.

The chain recombines TRBV2 with TRBJ2-7; D possibly corresponds to TRBD1 (6 bases). CDR3 size: 15 residues. Trimming shortened V by 2 bases and J by 3 bases, and 14 bases separated the two germline ends. CDR1 SNHLY and CDR2 FYNNEI come from the germline V gene. The CDR3 coding sequence is TGTGCCAGCAGTGAATTAGGTAGAGGGGGCTACGAGCAGTACTTC. It yields the protein CASSELGRGGYEQYF.

This clonotype has ten or more counts. The gene calls are TRBV7-2 and TRBJ2-7; 13 bases line up with TRBD2. CDR1 and CDR2 from the germline V gene are SGHTA and FQGNSA. J gave up 11 bases and V 5 bases, and 15 bases lay outside the gene matches. The CDR3 is 16 residues long. The CDR3: CASSLWTSGGSGAEYF. Here the CDR3 DNA reads TGTGCCAGCAGCCTTTGGACTAGCGGGGGATCCGGCGCGGAGTACTTC.

The chain recombines TRBV10-2 with TRBJ2-7; TRBD2 agrees at 13 bases. CDR1 is WSHSY, CDR2 SAAADI, per germline. The CDR3 covers 16 residues. The ends lost 0 bases at V and 2 bases at J; junction bases unmatched: 1. The CDR3 coding sequence is TGCGCCAGCAGTGAGTCGGGGACTAGCGGGGCCTACGAGCAGTACTTC. The encoded protein is CASSESGTSGAYEQYF.

This clonotype occurred many times. The chain combines TRBV5-5 with TRBJ2-3, with D hard to call. Germline-derived CDR1 and CDR2 are SGHKS and YYEKEE (reference sequence). The CDR3 extends over 15 amino acids. V was shortened by 0 bases and J by 1 base, with 9 bases between the two germline ends. This CDR3 reads CASSLGDGGTDTQYF. For the CDR3, the DNA is TGTGCCAGCAGCTTGGGAGACGGAGGCACAGATACGCAGTATTTT.

The chain employs TRBV4-2 and TRBJ1-1; D uncertain. Germline CDR1 and CDR2: LGHNA and YNFKEQ. V lost 0 bases and J lost 0, with 11 bases in between. The CDR3 runs to 16 residues. The CDR3 spells CASSQDRETVNTEAFF. CDR3 nucleotides: TGTGCCAGCAGCCAAGACCGGGAAACGGTGAACACTGAAGCTTTCTTT.

The rearrangement links TRBV7-9 to TRBJ2-1, with TRBD1 matching over 10 bases. Germline lookup yields CDR1 SEHNR and CDR2 FQNEAQ (reference sequence). Trimming took 5 bases from V and 4 from J; bases not matched to a gene: 5. There are 15 residues in the CDR3. The CDR3 coding sequence is TGTGCCAGCAGCATAACGGGACAGGGGTACAATGAGCAGTTCTTC. Protein product: CASSITGQGYNEQFF.

This clonotype was seen a handful of times. The chain couples TRBV24-1 to TRBJ1-2, with 9 bases that match TRBD1. The CDR3 is 16 residues long. Trimming cost V 3 bases and J 4 bases; bases outside gene matches: 8. The V gene's germline CDR1 is KGHDR and CDR2 SFDVKD. DNA of the CDR3: TGTGCCACCAGTGATACCGGGACAGGGACCCCCTATGGCTACACCTTC. This translates into CATSDTGTGTPYGYTF.